These T cell receptor beta chains were read from a single sample in a study of T cell responses to AZD1222 COVID-19 vaccine. Produced via immunoSEQ multiplex PCR; TCRdb's table is partial and in-frame only. This table has some 73,000 clones, 85% to 90% appearing once. The source material was peripheral blood, sampled 28 days after the second AZD1222 dose. These receptors originate from an adult who received the AZD1222 COVID-19 vaccine. Both conserved end residues are part of each CDR3. The order of the fields is CDR3 DNA, CDR3 protein, V gene, clone size, J gene, D gene. A D gene is named only where the DNA matches it firmly. Clone size is shown for a subset of rows, as once, few, many or a class of expanded clone.

cdr3_nt: TGTGCCAGCAGCGTCACTAGCGGGGTAGATACGCAGTATTTT
cdr3_aa: CASSVTSGVDTQYF
v_call: TRBV9
clone_size: -
j_call: TRBJ2-3
d_call: TRBD2

cdr3_nt: TGCAGCGCCCGGGCTAGCGGCAACAATGAGCAGTTCTTC
cdr3_aa: CSARASGNNEQFF
v_call: TRBV29-1
clone_size: -
j_call: TRBJ2-1
d_call: TRBD2

cdr3_nt: TGTGCCAGCAGTTCGCCCCTGCCAGGAAACACCATATATTTT
cdr3_aa: CASSSPLPGNTIYF
v_call: TRBV28
clone_size: -
j_call: TRBJ1-3
d_call: -

cdr3_nt: TGTGCCAGCAGCTTAGGGTCGAGGTACCAAGAGACCCAGTACTTC
cdr3_aa: CASSLGSRYQETQYF
v_call: TRBV7-9
clone_size: -
j_call: TRBJ2-5
d_call: -

cdr3_nt: TGTGCCAGCAGCCAGGGGAGGGGTGAAAAACTGTTTTTT
cdr3_aa: CASSQGRGEKLFF
v_call: TRBV7-3
clone_size: -
j_call: TRBJ1-4
d_call: -

cdr3_nt: TGTGCCAGTAACACCCGGGACAGGGCCATCAACACCGGGGAGCTGTTTTTT
cdr3_aa: CASNTRDRAINTGELFF
v_call: TRBV19
clone_size: -
j_call: TRBJ2-2
d_call: TRBD1

cdr3_nt: TGTGCCAGCAGCTTATTGCTTACCGGGACGGTGAACACTGAAGCTTTCTTT
cdr3_aa: CASSLLLTGTVNTEAFF
v_call: TRBV7-9
clone_size: -
j_call: TRBJ1-1
d_call: -

cdr3_nt: TGCGCCAGCAGCCAAGAATTAAACCCCGGGAGTCAGCCCCAGCATTTT
cdr3_aa: CASSQELNPGSQPQHF
v_call: TRBV4-3
clone_size: few
j_call: TRBJ1-5
d_call: -

cdr3_nt: TGTGCCAGCAGCTTAGATGGGGGCTACGAGCAGTACTTC
cdr3_aa: CASSLDGGYEQYF
v_call: TRBV11-3
clone_size: -
j_call: TRBJ2-7
d_call: -

cdr3_nt: TGTGCCAGCAGCTTAGGGAAGGGGCTAGCGGGAGTCAGGAGGTTCTTC
cdr3_aa: CASSLGKGLAGVRRFF
v_call: TRBV7-2
clone_size: -
j_call: TRBJ2-1
d_call: TRBD2

cdr3_nt: TGCGCCAGCAGCGCCCGGACAGGAGGGAACACTGAAGCTTTCTTT
cdr3_aa: CASSARTGGNTEAFF
v_call: TRBV5-1
clone_size: few
j_call: TRBJ1-1
d_call: TRBD1

cdr3_nt: TGCGCCAGCAGCTTGGACAGGTTAGACGGGGAGCTGTTTTTT
cdr3_aa: CASSLDRLDGELFF
v_call: TRBV5-1
clone_size: -
j_call: TRBJ2-2
d_call: -

cdr3_nt: TGTGCCAGCAGCTCCAGGGGGGGCGGCAATCAGCCCCAGCATTTT
cdr3_aa: CASSSRGGGNQPQHF
v_call: TRBV3-1/TRBV3-2
clone_size: -
j_call: TRBJ1-5
d_call: TRBD1

cdr3_nt: TGTGCCAGCAGCTTGGTGCCAAAGAATACTGAAGCTTTCTTT
cdr3_aa: CASSLVPKNTEAFF
v_call: TRBV5-6
clone_size: -
j_call: TRBJ1-1
d_call: -

cdr3_nt: TGTGCCAGCAGCCCCGGACGAGACGAGCAGTACTTC
cdr3_aa: CASSPGRDEQYF
v_call: TRBV28
clone_size: -
j_call: TRBJ2-7
d_call: -

cdr3_nt: TGTGCCAGTAACCCAGAGGCAGGGCACACCGGGGAGCTGTTTTTT
cdr3_aa: CASNPEAGHTGELFF
v_call: TRBV19
clone_size: -
j_call: TRBJ2-2
d_call: -

cdr3_nt: TGTGCCAGCAGCCAAGCGACTAGTTGGGAGACCCAGTACTTC
cdr3_aa: CASSQATSWETQYF
v_call: TRBV3-1/TRBV3-2
clone_size: -
j_call: TRBJ2-5
d_call: -

cdr3_nt: TGTGCTAGTGGTTTGGTTGGGGGCACTGAAGCTTTCTTT
cdr3_aa: CASGLVGGTEAFF
v_call: TRBV12-5
clone_size: once
j_call: TRBJ1-1
d_call: -

cdr3_nt: TGCAGTGCTAGTCCCCCACTAAGCGGGGTAGAAACCGGGGAGCTGTTTTTT
cdr3_aa: CSASPPLSGVETGELFF
v_call: TRBV20-1
clone_size: -
j_call: TRBJ2-2
d_call: TRBD2

cdr3_nt: TGCGCCAGCAGCTCCTCAGGGGTGGAGACCCAGTACTTC
cdr3_aa: CASSSSGVETQYF
v_call: TRBV5-1
clone_size: once
j_call: TRBJ2-5
d_call: -

cdr3_nt: TGCAGCGTCCCTCGGGACGACTCCTACGAGCAGTACTTC
cdr3_aa: CSVPRDDSYEQYF
v_call: TRBV29-1
clone_size: -
j_call: TRBJ2-7
d_call: -

cdr3_nt: TGCAGCGTAATAAGGGTCCAAGAGACCCAGTACTTC
cdr3_aa: CSVIRVQETQYF
v_call: TRBV29-1
clone_size: few
j_call: TRBJ2-5
d_call: -

cdr3_nt: TGCGCCAGCAGCCAAAGATCCAGCGGGATGTACAATGAGCAGTTCTTC
cdr3_aa: CASSQRSSGMYNEQFF
v_call: TRBV4-1
clone_size: -
j_call: TRBJ2-1
d_call: TRBD2

cdr3_nt: TGTGCCAGCAGCGCCCAGTGGATACAGGGGGCAACTGGGGCCAACGTCCTGACTTTC
cdr3_aa: CASSAQWIQGATGANVLTF
v_call: TRBV9
clone_size: -
j_call: TRBJ2-6
d_call: TRBD1

cdr3_nt: TGTGCCATCGAAGAGGGCGGCTCTGGGGCCAACGTCCTGACTTTC
cdr3_aa: CAIEEGGSGANVLTF
v_call: TRBV6-5
clone_size: -
j_call: TRBJ2-6
d_call: -

cdr3_nt: TGCGCCAGCAGCGGGCGCTCTGGGGCCAACGTCCTGACTTTC
cdr3_aa: CASSGRSGANVLTF
v_call: TRBV4-1
clone_size: -
j_call: TRBJ2-6
d_call: -

cdr3_nt: TGTGCCAGTAGTATCGGGGGCGCCCTGAATCAGCCCCAGCATTTT
cdr3_aa: CASSIGGALNQPQHF
v_call: TRBV19
clone_size: -
j_call: TRBJ1-5
d_call: -

cdr3_nt: TGTGCCAGCAGCTTACAGCCGGCGGGCACCGGGGAGCTGTTTTTT
cdr3_aa: CASSLQPAGTGELFF
v_call: TRBV7-2
clone_size: -
j_call: TRBJ2-2
d_call: -

cdr3_nt: TGTGCCACCAGCAGAGGGACAGGGACCTTCAATGAGCAGTTCTTC
cdr3_aa: CATSRGTGTFNEQFF
v_call: TRBV15
clone_size: -
j_call: TRBJ2-1
d_call: TRBD1

cdr3_nt: TGTGCCAGCTCACCCGTGGTGGCGGGGAACACCGGGGAGCTGTTTTTT
cdr3_aa: CASSPVVAGNTGELFF
v_call: TRBV18
clone_size: -
j_call: TRBJ2-2
d_call: -

cdr3_nt: TGTGCCAGCAGTGAGGCAGGGGGGCTCGGCTATGGCTACACCTTC
cdr3_aa: CASSEAGGLGYGYTF
v_call: TRBV6-1
clone_size: -
j_call: TRBJ1-2
d_call: TRBD1

cdr3_nt: TGTGCCAGCACCGGGACTAGCGGGGGCAATGAGCAGTTCTTC
cdr3_aa: CASTGTSGGNEQFF
v_call: TRBV25-1
clone_size: -
j_call: TRBJ2-1
d_call: TRBD2

cdr3_nt: TGCAGTGCTAGTGGGAAGACCCAGTACTTC
cdr3_aa: CSASGKTQYF
v_call: TRBV20-1
clone_size: -
j_call: TRBJ2-5
d_call: -